This T cell receptor beta chain was sequenced in a study of blood T cells in healthy people across ages. Then a second PCR, running about 6 to 11 cycles, was carried out with a sample-barcoded 5' primer and a J-beta primer mix. MiXCR, applied by TCRdb to the 5' RACE reads, yields one record per CDR3 protein. The profile shows more than 900,000 distinct CDR3 sequences, just under 30% of them singletons. About this clonotype itself: This clone may be a read error of a much larger clone one base away.

Germline CDR1 is DFQATT and CDR2 is SNEGSKA (reference sequence). This CDR3 is built from 12 residues. Trimming took 5 bases from V and 2 from J, leaving 10 bases between them. The same specimen was also included in a second study, on T cells of mothers and their children.

The sample taken for sequencing was blood. This chain links TRBV20-1 with TRBJ2-7, with D possibly TRBD1 on 5 matching bases. The TCR was taken from a woman aged 40 to 55 in good health. CDR3 in DNA: TGCAGTGCTGGGGCGGATACCTACGAGCAGTACGTC. Encoded protein: CSAGADTYEQYV.